Sequencing of this TCR beta chain was carried out in a study of shared clonotypes between healthy human individuals. Study details: Donors consisted of two women and a few men between 18 and 49. The study's findings and limits: Unshared clonotypes carried lower generation probabilities than those common to all four donors.

To note about this clone: The antigen remains unidentified.

This CDR3 is built from 16 residues. V gave up 0 bases and J gave up 0 bases; unmatched junction bases: 1. The germline CDR1 and CDR2 sequences are SEHNR and FQNEAQ (reference sequence). Genomic DNA of every subset was divided equally among multiple immunoSEQ plates. Clones were sequenced by immunoSEQ multiplex PCR, and TCRdb holds only the in-frame ones, with some missing. The table lists around 600,000 clones, around 97% of them singletons. CD45RA+ naive and CD45RA-negative memory subsets were separated from CD4+ cells. What was sequenced was naive CD4+ T cells sorted from blood. Subset indicated: CD45RA+ positively selected. The genes are TRBV7-9 and TRBJ2-2, with TRBD1 matching 7 bases. This TCR was sampled from a woman aged 30 to 39 in good health. The CDR3, as DNA: TGTGCCAGCAGCTTAGCTACAGGGGCGAACACCGGGGAGCTGTTTTTT. Its protein is CASSLATGANTGELFF.